The entry below gives a single T cell receptor beta chain sequence along with its context. This CDR3 is 14 amino acids long. Germline values: CDR1 SGHTA, CDR2 FQGNSA. V was trimmed by 1 base and J by 7 bases, leaving 13 bases between them. This entry belongs to a study of multiple sclerosis patients with progressive multifocal leukoencephalopathy. Time point meaning: roughly 12 months of natalizumab therapy. The control group, sampled over time, had multiple sclerosis, received natalizumab and did not develop PML. Every listed patient previously received interferon beta; all PML patients were women. The repertoire was sequenced with immunoSEQ multiplex PCR; TCRdb's copy has only in-frame clones and lacks some. The sample contains around 30,000 clones, around 89% of which appear only once.

This receptor was taken from a human donor with multiple sclerosis. The sample here was PBMCs, taken from a patient treated with natalizumab. The chain joins TRBV7-2 to TRBJ1-1; a possible D gene is TRBD1 (5 bases). The CDR3 DNA is TGTGCCAGCAGCTTAGAAGCGGGACGGAATGAAGCTTTCTTT. Its translation is CASSLEAGRNEAFF.